Listed here is a single T cell receptor (beta chain). Only a few counts were recorded for this clonotype. This clone's antigen is unknown. No clone much larger than this one lies a single base away; base qualities are absent. This sample stems from a study of T-cell reconstitution after alpha-beta-depleted transplantation in children (dated by TCRdb to about 2016). With regard to the full study: Using TCR repertoire profiling, the study followed T-cell immune reconstitution in a quantitative way in children after TCRalphabeta/CD19-depleted allogeneic hematopoietic cell transplantation.

Receptor libraries were prepared by PCR. Sequencing was carried out with an Illumina HiSeq 2500. Molecular barcoding was employed in the preparation of TCR libraries, with unique molecular identifiers being used to normalize TCRbeta repertoire quantification. Using fastp trimming at Q25 and MiXCR clonotype assembly, TCRdb reanalyzed the public sequencing data and kept in-frame beta chains. Each record represents a unique CDR3 protein, reported with the most common genes and DNA among its rows. For this sample the table gives about 270,000 distinct CDR3 sequences, of which about 10% were detected only once. The ten largest clonotypes hold around 10% of the sample. Sequences SGHRS (CDR1) and YFSETQ (CDR2) are obtained from the germline V gene. At the junction V is shortened by 4 bases and J by 8 bases; bases outside the gene matches: 15. From the cysteine through the phenylalanine, the CDR3 covers 17 amino acids. The only DNA kept is the CDR3, 51 bases in frame from the first base.

Sequenced material: PBMCs from the stem cell graft donor, taken from the stem cell graft. This clonotype was sampled from a human donor who donated a stem cell graft to a child with SCID. In this chain, TRBV5-1 is recombined with TRBJ2-1, and TRBD2 matches 10 of the central bases. In nucleotide form, the sequence is TGCGCCAGCAGCCTCCGGGGAGCGGGGGGGTTGTTCGATGAGCAGTTCTTC. Its translation reads: CASSLRGAGGLFDEQFF.